Included here is one T cell receptor (beta chain) sequence, with context. These data come from a study of blood T cell repertoires in COVID-19. In the study overall: COVID-19 samples collected from the United States, Italy and Spain covered acute and convalescent phases. The cDNA or gDNA used as material had been derived from T cells, B-cell-depleted T cells, or PBMCs.

Authors' methods: Estimation of nucleated cell counts was performed using reference gene primer amplification. Some clones are missing from TCRdb's copy, which holds only in-frame ones; the method was immunoSEQ multiplex PCR. The DNA was the basis for D and trimming; V, J and clone size are from that table. The sample yields some 700,000 clones, 80% to 90% seen once. This receptor was identified in a woman aged 18-29 years with acute or convalescent COVID-19. Specimen: peripheral blood.

The CDR3 here is CASMAPTYNEQFF. CDR3 nucleotide sequence: TGTGCCAGCATGGCACCAACCTACAATGAGCAGTTCTTC. The chain recombines TRBV28 with TRBJ2-1; D is unresolved. This CDR3 contains 13 residues. Deletions cut 7 bases from V and 2 bases from J, with 9 bases between. Germline CDR1 reads MDHEN; CDR2 reads SYDVKM.